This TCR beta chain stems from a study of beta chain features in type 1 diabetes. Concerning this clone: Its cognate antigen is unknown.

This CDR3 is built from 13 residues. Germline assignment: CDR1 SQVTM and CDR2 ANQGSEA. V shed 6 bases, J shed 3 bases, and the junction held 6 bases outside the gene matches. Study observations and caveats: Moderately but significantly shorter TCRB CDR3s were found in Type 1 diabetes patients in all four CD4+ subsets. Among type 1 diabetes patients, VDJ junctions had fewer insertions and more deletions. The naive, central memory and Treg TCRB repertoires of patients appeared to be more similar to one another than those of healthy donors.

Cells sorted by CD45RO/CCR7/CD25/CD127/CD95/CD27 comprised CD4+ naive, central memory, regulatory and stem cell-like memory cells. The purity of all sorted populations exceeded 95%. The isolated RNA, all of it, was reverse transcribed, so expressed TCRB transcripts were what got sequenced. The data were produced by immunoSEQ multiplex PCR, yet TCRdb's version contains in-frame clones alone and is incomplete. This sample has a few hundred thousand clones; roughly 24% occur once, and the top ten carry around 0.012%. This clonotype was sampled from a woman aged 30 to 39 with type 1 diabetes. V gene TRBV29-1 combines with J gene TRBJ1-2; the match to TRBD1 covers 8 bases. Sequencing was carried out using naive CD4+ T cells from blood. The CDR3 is CSVARGQDYGYTF. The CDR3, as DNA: TGCAGCGTCGCTCGGGGACAGGACTATGGCTACACCTTC.